The rows below give T cell receptor beta chains drawn from one sample of a study of T cells in Graves' hyperthyroidism and ophthalmopathy. MiXCR, run by TCRdb on the multiplex PCR reads, gives a single entry per CDR3 protein. The repertoire holds about 590,000 distinct CDR3 sequences, with approximately 14% as singletons. Sequenced input: blood. Every receptor here comes from a woman aged 30 to 39 with Graves' hyperthyroidism. Both conserved end residues are part of each CDR3. Fields, in order: J gene, D gene, V gene, clone size, CDR3 DNA, CDR3 protein. A D gene is named only where the DNA matches it firmly. Clone size, where shown, is once, few, many, or a class for clones that have expanded.

>TRBJ2-3|.|TRBV12-3/TRBV12-4|many
TGTGCCAGCAGTTTATTGGGGGCTAGCGGAACTAGCACAGATACGCAGTATTTT
CASSLLGASGTSTDTQYF
>TRBJ2-3|TRBD2|TRBV5-1|many
TGCGCCAGCAGCTTTGGCGGGAGTTGGAGGACAGATACGCAGTATTTT
CASSFGGSWRTDTQYF
>TRBJ1-4|TRBD1|TRBV7-9|.
TGTGCCAGCAGCCCGGTGGAGGACAGGGGAGAAAAACTGTTTTTT
CASSPVEDRGEKLFF
>TRBJ2-7|TRBD1|TRBV27|.
TGTGCCAGCAGTCAAGGGGTGACAGGGGGCGAGCAGTACTTC
CASSQGVTGGEQYF
>TRBJ2-1|.|TRBV6-5|many
TGTGCCAGCAGTTACTCCCTAGGCGACAATGAGCAGTTCTTC
CASSYSLGDNEQFF
>TRBJ1-5|.|TRBV27|.
TGTGCCAGCAGTTTTCGGGGAGCAGATCAGCCCCAGCATTTT
CASSFRGADQPQHF
>TRBJ2-1|.|TRBV12-3/TRBV12-4|.
TGTGCCAGCAGAATATACAATGAGCAGTTCTTC
CASRIYNEQFF
>TRBJ1-1|.|TRBV12-3/TRBV12-4|many
TGTGCCAGCAGTCCTACCGGGACAAATGAAGCTTTCTTT
CASSPTGTNEAFF
>TRBJ2-7|TRBD2|TRBV11-1|many
TGTGCCAGCAGCTTAGTAGCCGCCGCAGCGGGAGGGGGCTACGAGCAGTACTTC
CASSLVAAAAGGGYEQYF
>TRBJ2-3|.|TRBV20-1|many
TGCAGTGTCATAGGTAGTGGGGGAGAGCGCACAGATACGCAGTATTTT
CSVIGSGGERTDTQYF
>TRBJ1-2|.|TRBV27|few
TGTGCCAGCAGTTTTAAGAAGAGGGGCTATGGCTACACCTTC
CASSFKKRGYGYTF
>TRBJ2-7|.|TRBV15|few
TGTGCCACCAGCAGGTCAAAGGCCTACGAGCAGTACTTC
CATSRSKAYEQYF
>TRBJ2-1|.|TRBV7-2|many
TGTGCCAGCAGAGCCTGGGGAGCTTTGGGGTACAATGAGCAGTTCTTC
CASRAWGALGYNEQFF
>TRBJ2-1|TRBD2|TRBV6-2/TRBV6-3|many
TGTGCCAGCATGAGGAGCGGGGGCAACAATGAGCAGTTCTTC
CASMRSGGNNEQFF
>TRBJ1-2|.|TRBV18|.
TGTGCCAGCTCACCACGATACAGGGAGATCGTTGGCTACACCTTC
CASSPRYREIVGYTF
>TRBJ2-5|.|TRBV18|many
TGTGCCAGCTCACAACGGGCCGGGGGCCAAGAGACCCAGTACTTC
CASSQRAGGQETQYF